Below are 18 T cell receptor beta chains sequenced from a single sample in a study of blood T cell repertoires in COVID-19. Sequencing used immunoSEQ multiplex PCR; TCRdb keeps in-frame clones, though not all of them. The data hold fewer than 400,000 clones, with around 84% observed a single time. Sequencing input: peripheral blood. The source of these receptors is a woman younger than 30 with acute or convalescent COVID-19.

The chain uses TRBV5-1 and TRBJ2-7; D perhaps matches TRBD2 (5 bases). This CDR3 is 12 amino acids long. Germline CDR1 and CDR2: SGHRS and YFSETQ. Trimming took 7 bases from V and 5 from J, leaving 13 bases between them. The CDR3 sequence: CASLGEGNEQYF. As DNA, the CDR3 is TGCGCCAGCTTGGGAGAGGGAAACGAGCAGTACTTC.

This chain uses TRBV5-1 with TRBJ2-7, with D tentatively TRBD2 (5 bases). The CDR3 is made up of 14 amino acids. The V end was cut by 8 bases, the J end by 3 bases, with 18 bases between. The germline CDR1 and CDR2 sequences are SGHRS and YFSETQ. The chain's CDR3 is CASNSGRTGYEQYF. In nucleotides, the CDR3 is TGCGCCAGTAACTCCGGTAGGACTGGCTACGAGCAGTACTTC.

This chain links TRBV24-1 with TRBJ2-3; D perhaps matches TRBD2 (5 bases). Trimming removed 4 bases from V and 13 bases from J, with 14 bases in between. The CDR3 is 12 amino acids. Germline V lookup: CDR1 KGHDR, CDR2 SFDVKD. CDR3 in DNA: TGTGCCACCAGTGAACCCGAGCGGCCAAAGTATTTT. Translation gives CATSEPERPKYF.

This chain links TRBV6-5 with TRBJ2-7, with 10 bases lining up with TRBD1. Germline loops: CDR1 MNHEY, CDR2 SVGAGI. V was clipped by 5 bases and J by 5 bases; unmatched bases: 3. The CDR3 runs 13 residues. CDR3 sequence (DNA): TGTGCCAGCAGTCCGGGACAGGGGAACGAGCAGTACTTC. Translation: CASSPGQGNEQYF.

This clone was picked up one time. The CDR3 DNA reads as TGCAGTGCTAGTAGGTTAGAGGTCAGACACGAGCAGTACTTC. Translated, it gives CSASRLEVRHEQYF. This chain joins TRBV20-1 and TRBJ2-7; D is unresolved. V dropped 3 bases and J dropped 5 bases, with 17 bases sitting between them. The CDR3 is made up of 14 amino acids. Germline-derived CDR1 and CDR2 are DFQATT and SNEGSKA (reference sequence).

This clone was recorded once. The rearrangement links TRBV7-2 to TRBJ1-6; D gene ambiguous. From germline, CDR1 is SGHTA and CDR2 FQGNSA. Between the trimmed V and J ends, which lost 6 bases and 14 bases, there was a span of 11 bases. The CDR3 extends over 11 amino acids. DNA for the CDR3: TGTGCCAGCAGTTCCCTTTCGGCCCTCCACTTT. Residues: CASSSLSALHF.

The genes are TRBV19 and TRBJ2-7; 8 bases fit TRBD2. The CDR3 runs to 14 residues. CDR1 LNHDA and CDR2 SQIVND come from the germline V gene (reference sequence). V dropped 4 bases and J dropped 5; count of bases not matched to a gene: 7. CDR3 nucleotides: TGTGCCAGTAGTAGAGCGGGAGAGAGCGACGAGCAGTACTTC. It encodes CASSRAGESDEQYF.

This clone was recorded only once. The J gene is TRBJ1-1, the V gene TRBV27; D not certain. Trimming removed 5 bases at V and 0 bases at J, with 13 bases between. This CDR3 spans 15 amino acids. Germline V CDR1 and CDR2: MNHEY, SMNVEV (reference sequence). CDR3: CASSPLPQMNTEAFF. The DNA of the CDR3 is TGTGCCAGCAGTCCCCTCCCACAGATGAACACTGAAGCTTTCTTT.

V is TRBV10-3 and J is TRBJ2-2; TRBD2 aligns across 13 bases. The CDR3 spans 16 residues. Germline CDR1 is ENHRY and CDR2 is SYGVKD. After removal of 9 bases from V and 4 bases from J, the junction contained 8 bases not matched to a gene. The CDR3 sequence is CAIWTSGGGTTGELFF. The CDR3 nucleotides are TGTGCCATTTGGACTAGCGGGGGAGGGACCACCGGGGAGCTGTTTTTT.

The V gene is TRBV10-3, the J gene TRBJ2-7; D is uncertain. The CDR3 loop spans 17 amino acids. Germline assignment: CDR1 ENHRY and CDR2 SYGVKD. The ends were cut back, 2 bases at V and 0 bases at J, with 17 bases in the middle. The CDR3 loop is CAISEAPADISSYEQYF. The CDR3 DNA reads TGTGCCATCAGTGAGGCCCCCGCGGATATAAGCTCCTACGAGCAGTACTTC.

This clone turned up a few times. The V call is TRBV29-1, the J call TRBJ1-2; TRBD1 matches at 10 bases. The CDR3 is 15 amino acids. Germline values: CDR1 SQVTM, CDR2 ANQGSEA. Trimming at V came to 4 bases and at J to 7 bases, leaving 12 bases not matched to a gene. CDR3 sequence reads: CSVASTGGTGAGYTF. For the CDR3, the DNA is TGCAGCGTTGCCTCCACAGGGGGGACAGGGGCTGGCTACACCTTC.

This clone has just a few counts. The chain combines TRBV5-4 with TRBJ1-1; TRBD1 matches at 7 bases. The CDR3 is 14 residues long. From germline, CDR1 is SGHNT and CDR2 YYREEE (reference sequence). Trimming removed 3 bases from V and 8 bases from J; junction bases left unmatched: 10. The CDR3 spells CASSSGQQVGEAFF. As DNA, the CDR3 is TGTGCCAGCAGCTCGGGACAGCAGGTTGGCGAAGCTTTCTTT.

The rearrangement joins TRBV6-4 to TRBJ2-2; TRBD2 matches 7 bases. J gave up 1 base and V 3 bases, and 2 bases lay outside the gene matches. The CDR3 spans 15 residues. Germline V gene sequence: CDR1 MRHNA, CDR2 SNTAGT. CDR3 loop: CASSETSMNTGELFF. DNA of the CDR3: TGTGCCAGCAGTGAGACTAGCATGAACACCGGGGAGCTGTTTTTT.

This clone appeared a single time. The rearrangement uses TRBV25-1 and TRBJ1-6, with D uncertain. V lost 6 bases to trimming and J lost 6 bases, with 15 bases between them. CDR3 length equals 15 residues. Germline V gene lookup returns CDR1 MGHDK and CDR2 SYGVNS. The DNA for the CDR3 is TGTGCCAGCAGCCCCCCATCGAGGGCTAATTCACCCCTCCACTTT. Its translation: CASSPPSRANSPLHF.

The chain combines TRBV2 with TRBJ1-5; tentatively, D is TRBD1 (5 bases). Looked up from germline, CDR1 is SNHLY and CDR2 is FYNNEI. This CDR3 has 14 residues. Trimming shortened V by 4 bases and J by 5 bases, and 12 bases separated the two germline ends. The CDR3 DNA sequence: TGTGCCAGCAGTGCGCAGGGAGGGGATCAGCCCCAGCATTTT. This translates into CASSAQGGDQPQHF.

This clone has a handful of counts. The rearrangement joins TRBV18 to TRBJ1-2; 8 nucleotides match TRBD1. The J segment lost 3 bases and the V segment lost 5 bases, leaving 8 bases of the junction unmatched. The CDR3 extends over 15 amino acids. Germline V CDR1 and CDR2: KGHSH, LQKENI. The CDR3 here is CASSSLDRVDYGYTF. In DNA, the CDR3 is TGTGCCAGCTCATCCCTGGACAGGGTGGACTATGGCTACACCTTC.

This chain links TRBV5-1 with TRBJ1-1, with D possibly being TRBD1 (5 bases). The CDR3 length is 16 residues. Deletions cut 5 bases from V and 3 bases from J, with 20 bases between. The germline V gene encodes CDR1 SGHRS and CDR2 YFSETQ. In DNA form, the CDR3 reads TGCGCCAGCAGTCTCCTCCCTTTGGGGCGAGACACTGAAGCTTTCTTT. Protein product: CASSLLPLGRDTEAFF.

This sequence joins TRBV5-4 and TRBJ2-3; 9 nucleotides align to TRBD2. The CDR3 loop spans 16 amino acids. The V and J ends lost 3 bases and 2 bases, in that order; junction bases with no gene match: 7. In germline, CDR1 is SGHNT, CDR2 YYREEE (reference sequence). CDR3 protein: CASSSTLAGYTDTQYF. The CDR3 bases are TGTGCCAGCAGCTCCACCCTAGCGGGATACACAGATACGCAGTATTTT.